This T cell receptor (beta chain) stems from a study of shared clonotypes between healthy human individuals (dated by TCRdb to between 2020 and 2021). A note on the overall study: A couple of women and three men aged 18 to 49 years were included in the cohort. Each donor's leukapheresis produced roughly between about 0.9 and 9.5 billion PBMCs. Different laboratories and diverse techniques were used to prepare libraries and sequence TCR repertoires, to increase sequencing depth and limit assay-specific biases. To estimate repertoire size and how much clonotypes are shared between individuals, the study performed deep sequencing of blood TCR repertoires from roughly five healthy adults. For each donor, three plates each were used for CD4 naive and CD4 memory, two plates were used for CD8 naive, and one plate was used for CD8 memory. Beyond this particular receptor, the publication reports: Naive subsets generally had larger estimated clonotype richness than memory subsets. Based on pairwise subsampling, the degree of clonotype sharing among donors was expected to be affected by sequencing depth. The genetic and exposure-history diversity represented was limited by the small number of donors. Incomplete sequencing was indicated by rarefaction of sorted-subset datasets, despite the large sequencing depth. Clonotypes shared by all four sorted-subset donors showed higher generation probabilities than non-shared clonotypes. Across a few donors, about 5% of naive CD4, approximately 3.5% of naive CD8, 2% to 2.5% of memory CD4, and under 0.45% of memory CD8 clonotypes were shared. Sampling was restricted to blood, and TCR repertoires in tissues likely differ from the TCR repertoires found in blood.

The CDR3 spans 14 residues, from the cysteine through the phenylalanine. The read is trimmed to its CDR3 DNA, 42 bases read in frame from base 1. Trimming removed 3 bases from V and 7 bases from J; the gene matches leave 4 bases unexplained. The germline V gene supplies CDR1 SGDLS and CDR2 YYNGEE. On this clone: Its antigen remains undetermined. The record has no base qualities; no much larger clone is one base away.

TCR CDR3 regions were amplified from genomic DNA by multiplex PCR using the deep immunoSEQ assay. Extracted genomic DNA from each cell subset was spread evenly across all wells of several immunoSEQ 96-well plates, with each plate serving as a replicate. For sorted subsets, each replicate PCR was loaded with roughly 0.2 ug genomic DNA, equivalent to some 27,000 T cell genomes. Purified libraries were measured with a Qubit 3.0 fluorometer, size-checked on a Bioanalyzer 2100, and measured again with the KAPA Library Quantification kit. A separate single-read 150-cycle Illumina NextSeq 550 flow cell was used to sequence each immunoSEQ 96-well plate. As for how the authors treated the data: Because the immunoSEQ output included only junctional sequences and no quality scores, the filtering could not be the same as the filtering used for full-length reads. Sequences were annotated with PyIR, a Python wrapper for IgBLAST v1.9, and V/J genes and CDR3 were assigned using IMGT germline references. Reads were removed for weak V/J assignments (E-value above 1e-6), missing CDR3, stop codons, out-of-frame junctions, or ambiguous translated residues. V3J clonotypes were defined as sequences sharing an identical inferred V gene, J gene, and CDR3 amino acid sequence. Percentage overlap between repertoires was calculated by dividing the number of shared unique clonotypes by the size of the smaller repertoire. Richness of each repertoire was evaluated using RTK rarefaction, the Chao1 estimator, and Recon v2.1 estimates of unobserved clonotypes. Generation probabilities were computed with OLGA for all TCRbeta clonotypes obtained by the gDNA method from a few donors. TCRdb provides this immuneACCESS table in a form limited to in-frame rearrangements. Some clones are lacking; in checked studies, under half of them reflect an unresolved V gene, and why the rest are absent is not known. V, J and clone size reflect that table, while D and trimming were determined from the DNA. For this sample there are roughly 1,800,000 clones; around 96% appear just once. The ten largest clones add up to approximately 1% of the sample.

For the CD8 naive samples, CD45RO-negative cells were positively selected for CCR7, yielding a CD45RA+CCR7+ population from which TemRA cells were excluded. Healthy HIV-negative adults with no recently reported acute infections or vaccinations were included as donors. Every donor was a Caucasian adult living in Nashville, Tennessee, USA. Blood was obtained by leukapheresis, after which PBMCs were separated by Ficoll-Histopaque density gradient centrifugation and cryopreserved in liquid nitrogen vapor phase. Purity and quantity of every magnetically sorted T cell population were checked by analytical flow cytometry. Genomic DNA was isolated from each sorted fraction and quantified by UV absorbance on a Nanodrop 2000c.

The receptor chain draws on TRBV9 and TRBJ2-1, with 10 bases in between that match TRBD2. The source material was naive CD8+ T cells sorted from blood. The cell subset or site label, as the study defines it: CD45RA+CCR7+. This TCR derives from a man aged 18-30 years in good health. The nucleotides read TGTGCCAGCAGCGCTTGGACTAGCGGAAATGAGCAGTTCTTC. It translates to CASSAWTSGNEQFF.